The rows below give T cell receptor beta chains drawn from one sample of a study of OX40 agonist ivuxolimab in advanced cancers. The data were produced by immunoSEQ multiplex PCR, yet TCRdb's version contains in-frame clones alone and is incomplete. The data contain around 9,800 clones, roughly 81% of them singletons. The sequencing used CD4+ or CD8+ T cells sorted from blood, collected in a trial of the OX40 agonist ivuxolimab. The receptors originated from an adult with an advanced solid tumor such as melanoma, head and neck, liver or kidney cancer. Both conserved end residues are part of each CDR3. Fields, in order: V gene, D gene, J gene, clone size, CDR3 length, CDR3 protein, CDR3 DNA. A D gene is named only where the DNA matches it firmly. For some rows the clone size is stated as once, few or many, or as a class when expanded; others skip it.

TRBV6-5	NA	TRBJ2-1	NA	15	CATQQGRVTYNEQFF	TGTGCCACCCAACAAGGTCGGGTAACCTACAATGAGCAGTTCTTC
TRBV28	NA	TRBJ1-2	once	15	CASTPRWGNVYGYTF	TGTGCCAGCACCCCGAGGTGGGGTAACGTATATGGCTACACCTTC
TRBV6-5	NA	TRBJ2-2	NA	13	CASSYSRVGELFF	TGTGCCAGCAGTTACTCCCGTGTTGGGGAGCTGTTTTTT
TRBV6-5	NA	TRBJ1-1	NA	14	CASSYSGGGTEAFF	TGTGCCAGCAGTTACTCGGGGGGCGGCACTGAAGCTTTCTTT
TRBV4-3	TRBD1	TRBJ1-2	NA	13	CASSHGQGDGYTF	TGCGCCAGCAGCCATGGGCAGGGGGATGGCTACACCTTC
TRBV21-1	NA	TRBJ1-2	medium-sized	19	CASSKAGGRDGSLNYGYTF	TGTGCCAGCAGCAAAGCGGGGGGGCGGGACGGTTCCTTGAACTATGGCTACACCTTC
TRBV6-1	TRBD1	TRBJ2-7	once	14	CATQPRDSSYEQYF	TGTGCCACACAGCCTCGGGACAGCTCCTACGAGCAGTACTTC
TRBV6-1	NA	TRBJ2-7	NA	14	CASSNGLEDYEQYF	TGTGCCAGCAGTAACGGACTGGAAGACTACGAGCAGTACTTC
TRBV9	NA	TRBJ2-1	NA	12	CASSVEGGEQFF	TGTGCCAGCAGCGTAGAAGGGGGTGAGCAGTTCTTC
TRBV1	NA	TRBJ2-6	NA	13	CTSRQSRANVLTF	TGCACCAGCAGACAAAGTCGGGCCAACGTCCTGACTTTC
TRBV28	NA	TRBJ1-2	NA	15	CASTSVGGRNYGYTF	TGTGCCAGCACCTCGGTCGGCGGCCGTAACTATGGCTACACCTTC
TRBV5-1	NA	TRBJ1-1	medium-sized	15	CASSLWEQPNTEAFF	TGCGCCAGCAGCTTGTGGGAGCAACCGAACACTGAAGCTTTCTTT
TRBV15	TRBD1	TRBJ1-1	NA	17	CATSRGDRERANTEAFF	TGTGCCACCAGCAGAGGGGACAGGGAACGGGCGAACACTGAAGCTTTCTTT
TRBV19	TRBD2	TRBJ2-1	NA	15	CASSIQPAGVNEQFF	TGTGCCAGTAGTATCCAGCCAGCGGGAGTAAATGAGCAGTTCTTC
TRBV11-2	TRBD2	TRBJ2-1	NA	16	CASSRTSGSVYNEQFF	TGTGCCAGCAGCCGGACTAGCGGGAGTGTTTATAATGAGCAGTTCTTC
TRBV5-8	TRBD1	TRBJ1-4	NA	12	CASSPPGQGLFF	TGTGCCAGCAGCCCCCCCGGACAGGGACTGTTTTTT
TRBV10-2	NA	TRBJ2-7	once	11	CASSIYNEQYF	TGCGCCAGCAGTATTTATAACGAGCAGTACTTC
TRBV11-2	NA	TRBJ1-1	NA	15	CASSLDELSPREGFF	TGTGCCAGCAGCTTAGATGAACTATCACCGCGGGAGGGTTTCTTT
TRBV6-6	NA	TRBJ2-7	NA	13	CASSDRLSYEQYF	TGTGCCAGCAGCGACAGGTTATCCTACGAGCAGTACTTC
TRBV6-1	TRBD2	TRBJ2-3	medium-sized	19	CASSESSTSGGSYTDTQYF	TGTGCCAGCAGTGAATCTTCGACTAGCGGGGGGTCATACACAGATACGCAGTATTTT
TRBV27	NA	TRBJ1-2	NA	13	CASSFGSLYGYTF	TGTGCCAGCAGTTTCGGGTCTCTCTATGGCTACACCTTC
TRBV27	NA	TRBJ2-7	NA	16	CASLEMGGSRSYEQYF	TGTGCCAGCCTCGAAATGGGTGGCAGTCGCTCCTACGAGCAGTACTTC
TRBV4-2	NA	TRBJ1-5	NA	16	CASSQDHAGQGQPQHF	TGTGCCAGCAGCCAAGATCACGCAGGGCAAGGTCAGCCCCAGCATTTT
TRBV18	TRBD2	TRBJ2-7	NA	13	CASSPGLAEEQYF	TGTGCCAGCTCACCGGGACTAGCGGAGGAGCAGTACTTC
TRBV27	TRBD2	TRBJ2-7	NA	18	CASSSQGGQAGALYEQYF	TGTGCCAGCAGTTCCCAGGGCGGTCAAGCGGGGGCTTTATACGAGCAGTACTTC
TRBV7-9	NA	TRBJ1-3	few	11	CASSGGNTIYF	TGTGCCAGCAGCGGAGGGAACACCATATATTTT
TRBV6-9	TRBD1	TRBJ1-2	NA	14	CASSALTWEGQVTF	TGTGCCAGCAGTGCCCTTACGTGGGAAGGACAGGTGACCTTC
TRBV7-9	TRBD2	TRBJ2-5	NA	15	CASSLLAGGQETQYF	TGTGCCAGCAGCCTGCTAGCGGGGGGGCAAGAGACCCAGTACTTC
TRBV4-3	NA	TRBJ2-2	few	14	CASSHRTDTGELFF	TGCGCCAGCAGCCATAGGACAGACACCGGGGAGCTGTTTTTT
TRBV6-1	NA	TRBJ2-1	NA	17	CASSEILGGGVGDEQFF	TGTGCCAGCAGTGAAATTCTAGGCGGCGGGGTCGGGGATGAGCAGTTCTTC
TRBV7-9	NA	TRBJ1-1	NA	15	CASSPTGSTNTEAFF	TGTGCCAGCAGCCCGACAGGCTCAACGAACACTGAAGCTTTCTTT
TRBV27	NA	TRBJ1-5	once	15	CASSKDIGVFQPQHF	TGTGCCAGCAGTAAAGACATTGGGGTTTTTCAGCCCCAGCATTTT
TRBV19	NA	TRBJ1-2	NA	10	CASKGAGYTF	TGTGCCAGTAAGGGTGCAGGCTACACCTTC
TRBV6-4	TRBD1	TRBJ2-2	large	13	CASSDRDTGELFF	TGTGCCAGCAGCGACAGGGACACCGGGGAGCTGTTTTTT
TRBV7-9	NA	TRBJ2-7	NA	16	CASSLGWGVETYEQYF	TGTGCCAGCAGCTTAGGGTGGGGCGTTGAAACCTACGAGCAGTACTTC
TRBV28	NA	TRBJ2-6	NA	18	CASGDLRIWDSGANVLTF	TGTGCCAGCGGCGACCTGCGTATCTGGGACTCTGGGGCCAACGTCCTGACTTTC
TRBV5-4	NA	TRBJ1-1	medium-sized	15	CASSLLQGSYTEAFF	TGTGCCAGCAGCTTGCTCCAGGGGTCTTACACTGAAGCTTTCTTT
TRBV2	NA	TRBJ2-2	NA	14	CASSEGHDTGELFF	TGTGCCAGCAGTGAAGGGCATGACACCGGGGAGCTGTTTTTT
TRBV6-5	NA	TRBJ2-2	few	14	CASSYSSTDGELFF	TGTGCCAGCAGTTACTCGTCAACCGACGGGGAGCTGTTTTTT
TRBV6-5	NA	TRBJ1-1	NA	13	CASTRGPNTEAFF	TGTGCCAGCACAAGGGGACCGAACACTGAAGCTTTCTTT
TRBV2	TRBD1	TRBJ1-1	NA	14	CASKWGDRDTEAFF	TGTGCCAGCAAATGGGGGGACAGGGATACTGAAGCTTTCTTT
TRBV4-3	TRBD1	TRBJ2-4	NA	16	CASSLGTGGALDIQYF	TGCGCCAGCAGCCTTGGGACAGGGGGTGCATTGGACATTCAGTACTTC
TRBV27	NA	TRBJ2-4	once	14	CASSLSGQGYIQYF	TGTGCCAGCAGTTTATCGGGGCAGGGGTACATTCAGTACTTC
TRBV27	NA	TRBJ1-1	NA	12	CASSLSGTEAFF	TGTGCCAGCAGTTTATCGGGTACTGAAGCTTTCTTT
TRBV21-1	NA	TRBJ2-1	once	17	CASSNRTDIWVYNEQFF	TGTGCCAGCAGCAATAGGACAGATATATGGGTTTACAATGAGCAGTTCTTC
TRBV28	NA	TRBJ2-3	NA	15	CASGPQGEETDTQYF	TGTGCCAGCGGACCGCAGGGAGAAGAGACAGATACGCAGTATTTT
TRBV27	TRBD1	TRBJ2-1	NA	17	CASSTTGSQLAYNEQFF	TGTGCCAGCAGCACGACAGGGTCCCAGCTGGCCTACAATGAGCAGTTCTTC
TRBV6-5	NA	TRBJ2-1	NA	13	CASSDTEKGEQFF	TGTGCCAGCAGTGACACGGAAAAGGGTGAGCAGTTCTTC
TRBV27	NA	TRBJ2-5	NA	15	CASSLVGARPETQYF	TGTGCCAGCAGCCTGGTGGGGGCTCGTCCAGAGACCCAGTACTTC
TRBV5-4	NA	TRBJ1-5	few	15	CASSWVSGSNQPQHF	TGTGCCAGCAGCTGGGTGTCGGGTAGCAATCAGCCCCAGCATTTT
TRBV27	NA	TRBJ2-6	NA	13	CASSLSGANVLTF	TGTGCCAGCAGTTTATCTGGGGCCAACGTCCTGACTTTC
TRBV28	TRBD2	TRBJ2-1	NA	16	CASRPLLAANYNEQFF	TGTGCCAGCAGGCCTCTACTAGCGGCGAACTACAATGAGCAGTTCTTC
TRBV2	NA	TRBJ1-5	few	12	CASRGLNQPQHF	TGTGCCAGCAGGGGACTCAATCAGCCCCAGCATTTT
TRBV13	NA	TRBJ1-4	NA	18	CASSLGVGLGSDNEKLFF	TGTGCCAGCAGCTTAGGCGTAGGTTTGGGTTCGGATAATGAAAAACTGTTTTTT
TRBV6-5	NA	TRBJ2-3	once	14	CASSYNGGFDTQYF	TGTGCCAGCAGTTACAACGGGGGCTTCGATACGCAGTATTTT
TRBV18	TRBD1	TRBJ2-5	NA	20	CASSPYPQGNPTGFQETQYF	TGTGCCAGCTCACCCTACCCCCAAGGTAACCCGACAGGGTTCCAAGAGACCCAGTACTTC
TRBV30	TRBD2	TRBJ2-7	NA	16	CAWSVLVREGSYEQYF	TGTGCCTGGAGTGTACTCGTGCGGGAGGGCTCCTACGAGCAGTACTTC
TRBV28	NA	TRBJ2-1	NA	18	CASSLGTRPFSSYNEQFF	TGTGCCAGCAGTTTAGGGACTCGACCGTTCAGCTCCTACAATGAGCAGTTCTTC
TRBV7-9	NA	TRBJ1-2	NA	14	CASSQGGTHYGYTF	TGTGCCAGCAGCCAAGGGGGTACCCATTATGGCTACACCTTC
TRBV7-6	TRBD1	TRBJ1-1	NA	15	CASSLGDRENTEAFF	TGTGCCAGCAGCTTAGGGGACAGGGAGAACACTGAAGCTTTCTTT